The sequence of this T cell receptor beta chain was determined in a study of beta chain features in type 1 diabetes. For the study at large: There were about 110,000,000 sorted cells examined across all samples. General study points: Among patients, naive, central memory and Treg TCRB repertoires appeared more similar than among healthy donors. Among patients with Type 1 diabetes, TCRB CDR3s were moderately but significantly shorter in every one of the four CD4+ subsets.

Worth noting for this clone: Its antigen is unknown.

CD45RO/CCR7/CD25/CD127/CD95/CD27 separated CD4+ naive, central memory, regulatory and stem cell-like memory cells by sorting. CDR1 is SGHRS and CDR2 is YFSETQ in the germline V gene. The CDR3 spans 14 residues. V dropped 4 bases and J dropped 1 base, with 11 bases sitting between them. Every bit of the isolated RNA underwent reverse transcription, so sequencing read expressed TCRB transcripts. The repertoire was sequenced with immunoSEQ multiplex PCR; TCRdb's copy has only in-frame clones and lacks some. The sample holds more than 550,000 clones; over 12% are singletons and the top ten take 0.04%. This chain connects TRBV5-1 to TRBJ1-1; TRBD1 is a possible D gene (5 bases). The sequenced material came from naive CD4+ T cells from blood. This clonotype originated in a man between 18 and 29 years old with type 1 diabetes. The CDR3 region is CASSAGTANTEAFF. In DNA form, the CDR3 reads TGCGCCAGCAGCGCCGGGACTGCGAACACTGAAGCTTTCTTT.